This TCR beta chain was found in a study of spatial heterogeneity in lung cancer. Study information: Detected beta-chain sequences consistently exceeded alpha-chain sequences.

General study results and limits: Compared with follow-up, resection was when ubiquitous expanded tumor TCRs appeared in blood more.

The germline CDR1 and CDR2 sequences are KGHDR and SFDVKD. This CDR3 comprises 15 residues. Trimming removed 10 bases from V and 1 base from J; junction bases left unmatched: 10. Individually, TCR cDNA molecules were each labelled with a unique molecular identifier. Each CDR3 protein gets one entry after TCRdb re-called the 5' RACE reads with MiXCR. The sample holds about 92,000 distinct CDR3 sequences, about 12% seen once. The time point here: sample taken at primary tumor resection. From tumor, nontumor lung or frozen PBMC, whole RNA was taken unsorted for sequencing. Samples came from roughly 70 TRACERx patients with untreated early-stage lung cancer. The table lists this clonotype with a count of one. Its antigen is not known.

The receptor was isolated from a male donor with early-stage non-small cell lung cancer. The chain employs TRBV24-1 and TRBJ2-5, with 8 bases fitting TRBD1. Material: PBMCs, obtained at surgery. The CDR3 DNA sequence: TGTGCCACGGGGAAAGGACAGGGTTCCCAAGAGACCCAGTACTTC. This translates into CATGKGQGSQETQYF.